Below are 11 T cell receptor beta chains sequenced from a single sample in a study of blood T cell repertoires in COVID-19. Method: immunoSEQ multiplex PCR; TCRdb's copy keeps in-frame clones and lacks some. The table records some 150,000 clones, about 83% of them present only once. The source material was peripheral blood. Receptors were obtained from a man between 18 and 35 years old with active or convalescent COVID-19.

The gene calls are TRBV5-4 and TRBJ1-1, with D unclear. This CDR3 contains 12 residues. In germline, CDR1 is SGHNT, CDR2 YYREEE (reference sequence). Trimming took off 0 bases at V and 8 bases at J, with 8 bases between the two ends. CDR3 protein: CASSLGAREAFF. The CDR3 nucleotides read TGTGCCAGCAGCTTGGGAGCACGGGAAGCTTTCTTT.

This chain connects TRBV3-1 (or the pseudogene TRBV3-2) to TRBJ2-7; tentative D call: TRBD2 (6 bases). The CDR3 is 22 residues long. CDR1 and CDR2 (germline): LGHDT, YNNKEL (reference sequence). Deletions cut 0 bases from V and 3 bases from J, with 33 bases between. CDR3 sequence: CASSQDPIFSSEVVVPNYEQYV. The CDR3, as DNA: TGTGCCAGCAGCCAAGATCCTATCTTTTCTAGCGAAGTCGTGGTCCCGAACTACGAGCAGTACGTC.

The CDR3 reads CASSKPGNTDTQYF. For the CDR3, the DNA is TGTGCCAGTAGTAAACCGGGAAACACAGATACGCAGTATTTT. This chain links TRBV19 with TRBJ2-3; perhaps TRBD2 as D (5 bases). Germline V gene sequence: CDR1 LNHDA, CDR2 SQIVND (reference sequence). The V and J ends lost 4 bases and 2 bases respectively, with 10 bases between them. The CDR3 consists of 14 residues.

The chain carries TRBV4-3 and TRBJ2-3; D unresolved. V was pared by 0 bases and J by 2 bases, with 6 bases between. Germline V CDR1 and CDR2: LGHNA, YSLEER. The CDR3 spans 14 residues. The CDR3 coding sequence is TGCGCCAGCAGCCAAGAGTCTTCCACAGATACGCAGTATTTT. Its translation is CASSQESSTDTQYF.

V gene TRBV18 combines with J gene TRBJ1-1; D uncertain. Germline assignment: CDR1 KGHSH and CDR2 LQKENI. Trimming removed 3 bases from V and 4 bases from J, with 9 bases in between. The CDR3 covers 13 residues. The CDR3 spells CASSPYISTEAFF. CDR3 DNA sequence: TGTGCCAGCTCACCTTATATCTCCACTGAAGCTTTCTTT.

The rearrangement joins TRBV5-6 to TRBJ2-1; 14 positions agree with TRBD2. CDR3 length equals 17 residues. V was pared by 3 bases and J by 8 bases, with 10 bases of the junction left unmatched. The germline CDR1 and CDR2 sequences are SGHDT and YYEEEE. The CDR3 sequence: CASSSTPGLAGVDEQFF. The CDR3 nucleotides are TGTGCCAGCAGCTCGACCCCGGGACTAGCGGGGGTTGATGAGCAGTTCTTC.

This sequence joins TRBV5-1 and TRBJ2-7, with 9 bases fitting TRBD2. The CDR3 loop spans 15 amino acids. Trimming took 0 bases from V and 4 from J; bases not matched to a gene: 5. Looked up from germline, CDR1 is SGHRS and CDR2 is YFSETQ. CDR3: CASSLGSGSLYEQYF. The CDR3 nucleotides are TGCGCCAGCAGCTTGGGTAGCGGGAGTCTTTACGAGCAGTACTTC.

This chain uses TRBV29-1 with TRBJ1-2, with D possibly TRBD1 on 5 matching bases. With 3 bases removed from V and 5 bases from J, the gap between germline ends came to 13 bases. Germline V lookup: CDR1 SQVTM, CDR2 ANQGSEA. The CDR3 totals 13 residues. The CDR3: CSVDISGRYGYTF. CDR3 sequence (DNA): TGCAGCGTTGATATATCAGGGAGGTATGGCTACACCTTC.

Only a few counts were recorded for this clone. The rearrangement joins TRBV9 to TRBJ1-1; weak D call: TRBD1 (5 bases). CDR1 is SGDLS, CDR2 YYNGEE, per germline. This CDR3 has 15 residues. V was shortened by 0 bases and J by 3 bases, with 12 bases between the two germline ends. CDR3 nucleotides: TGTGCCAGCAGCGTAGCTCCAGGGTGGCACACTGAAGCTTTCTTT. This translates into CASSVAPGWHTEAFF.

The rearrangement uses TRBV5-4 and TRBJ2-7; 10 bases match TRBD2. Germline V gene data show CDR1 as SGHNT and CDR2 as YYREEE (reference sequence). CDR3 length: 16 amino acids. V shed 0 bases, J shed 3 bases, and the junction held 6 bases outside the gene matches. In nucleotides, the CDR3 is TGTGCCAGCAGCTTGGTGGGGAGCGGGAGGGGCTACGAGCAGTACTTC. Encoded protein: CASSLVGSGRGYEQYF. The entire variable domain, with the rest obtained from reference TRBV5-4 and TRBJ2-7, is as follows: ETGVTQSPTHLIKTRGQQVTLRCSSQSGHNTVSWYQQALGQGPQFIFQYYREEENGRGNFPPRFSGLQFPNYSSELNVNALELDDSALYLCASSLVGSGRGYEQYFGPGTRLTVT.

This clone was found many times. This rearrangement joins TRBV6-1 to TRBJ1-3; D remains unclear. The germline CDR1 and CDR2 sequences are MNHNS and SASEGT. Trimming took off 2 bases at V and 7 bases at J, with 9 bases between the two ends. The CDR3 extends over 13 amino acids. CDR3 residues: CASSENPGNTIYF. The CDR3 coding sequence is TGTGCCAGCAGTGAAAACCCCGGGAACACCATATATTTT.